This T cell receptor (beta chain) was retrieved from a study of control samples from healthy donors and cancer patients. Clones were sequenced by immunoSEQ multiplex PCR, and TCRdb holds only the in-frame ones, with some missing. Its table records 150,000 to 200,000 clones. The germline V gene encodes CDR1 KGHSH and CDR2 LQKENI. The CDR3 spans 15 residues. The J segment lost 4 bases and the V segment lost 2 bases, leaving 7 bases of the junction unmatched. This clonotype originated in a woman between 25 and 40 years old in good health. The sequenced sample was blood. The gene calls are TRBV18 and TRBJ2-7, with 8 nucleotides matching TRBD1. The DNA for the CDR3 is TGTGCCAGCTCACCAGCTACAGGGGGATTGTACGAGCAGTACTTC. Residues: CASSPATGGLYEQYF.